A single sample gave rise to the 4 T cell receptor beta chains below, sequenced in a study of cytomegalovirus exposure and HLA in healthy donors. Both 60 Vbeta primers and 13 Jbeta primers went into the PCR. TCRdb keeps only in-frame clones here, not all; method: immunoSEQ multiplex PCR. This table holds around 190,000 clones, less than 85% found once. Material for sequencing was PBMCs. These receptors all stem from a man aged 25 to 45 in good health and CMV-seropositive.

This clone was detected only a few times. This sequence joins TRBV25-1 and TRBJ1-3, with D possibly matching TRBD1 (6 bases). V was pared by 5 bases and J by 2 bases, with 16 bases between. The germline V gene has CDR1 MGHDK and CDR2 SYGVNS. CDR3 size: 16 residues. The CDR3 sequence: CASSPPSTGTGNTIYF. Here the CDR3 DNA reads TGTGCCAGCAGTCCCCCCTCCACAGGGACTGGAAACACCATATATTTT.

In this sample, this clone turned up once. This chain links TRBV5-1 with TRBJ1-2, with D possibly TRBD1 on 5 matching bases. CDR3 length equals 14 residues. Germline CDR1 reads SGHRS; CDR2 reads YFSETQ. Deletions cut 0 bases from V and 6 bases from J, with 12 bases between. The DNA for the CDR3 is TGCGCCAGCAGCTTGGCCTCGGCAGGGAATGGCTACACCTTC. Translation: CASSLASAGNGYTF. The full variable domain, completed using reference TRBV5-1 and TRBJ1-2, is KAGVTQTPRYLIKTRGQQVTLSCSPISGHRSVSWYQQTPGQGLQFLFEYFSETQRNKGNFPGRFSGRQFSNSRSEMNVSTLELGDSALYLCASSLASAGNGYTFGSGTRLTVV.

This chain links TRBV27 with TRBJ2-5; TRBD1 is a possible D gene (5 bases). V was cut by 9 bases and J by 4 bases, with 18 bases left in between. Germline loops: CDR1 MNHEY, CDR2 SMNVEV (reference sequence). CDR3 length: 14 amino acids. CDR3 sequence reads: CARDTGQGPETQYF. CDR3 nucleotides: TGTGCCAGGGACACCGGGCAAGGACCAGAGACCCAGTACTTC.

The chain is built from TRBV11-2 and TRBJ2-1; D may be TRBD2 (6 bases). The V end was cut by 1 base, the J end by 8 bases, with 15 bases between. The germline gives CDR1 SGHAT, CDR2 FQNNGV. The length of the CDR3 is 15 residues. CDR3 sequence: CASSLGPPGSDEQFF. CDR3 sequence (DNA): TGTGCCAGCAGCTTAGGACCTCCCGGGAGCGATGAGCAGTTCTTC.